These T cell receptor beta chains were read from a single sample in a study of shared clonotypes between healthy human individuals. Data came from immunoSEQ multiplex PCR; TCRdb stores just in-frame clones and leaves some out. This sample has about 1.1 million clones, with 75% to 80% found just once. Sequences were obtained from memory CD4+ T cells from PBMCs. Source of these receptors: a man younger than 35 in good health. Some clones in this sample may be carry-over from other donors' samples. Each CDR3 is given without its conserved first and last residue. Clone sizes are given selectively: once, few, many, or a class where the clone is expanded.

j_gene: TRBJ2-5
abundance: .
v_gene: TRBV7-3
CDR3aa: ASSFGTGQTQY

j_gene: TRBJ2-2
abundance: .
v_gene: TRBV19
CDR3aa: ASSIFYAGARGGELF

j_gene: TRBJ2-6
abundance: .
v_gene: TRBV5-6
CDR3aa: ASSSPTSGANVLT

j_gene: TRBJ1-2
abundance: .
v_gene: TRBV2
CDR3aa: ASSATLGGEGYT

j_gene: TRBJ1-5
abundance: .
v_gene: TRBV28
CDR3aa: ASSPPTGGGAYSNQPQH

j_gene: TRBJ2-3
abundance: .
v_gene: TRBV27
CDR3aa: ASIVSGRAGTDTQY

j_gene: TRBJ2-5
abundance: .
v_gene: TRBV6-1
CDR3aa: ASSEAPRGETQY

j_gene: TRBJ2-1
abundance: .
v_gene: TRBV7-2
CDR3aa: ASSSLAAAYNEQF

j_gene: TRBJ2-7
abundance: .
v_gene: TRBV6-6
CDR3aa: ASIAGTGWYEQY

j_gene: TRBJ2-7
abundance: few
v_gene: TRBV25-1
CDR3aa: ASSDDSYEQY

j_gene: TRBJ1-2
abundance: .
v_gene: TRBV2
CDR3aa: ASSVGGADYGYT

j_gene: TRBJ2-7
abundance: .
v_gene: TRBV27
CDR3aa: ASSFKGLGVIGVEQY

j_gene: TRBJ2-3
abundance: .
v_gene: TRBV11-3
CDR3aa: ASSRGIVDTQY

j_gene: TRBJ2-5
abundance: .
v_gene: TRBV5-1
CDR3aa: ASSLGGTQETQY

j_gene: TRBJ1-4
abundance: .
v_gene: TRBV5-1
CDR3aa: ASSPTGAAEKLF

j_gene: TRBJ1-5
abundance: .
v_gene: TRBV6-5
CDR3aa: ASSYKRGYQPQH

j_gene: TRBJ2-3
abundance: .
v_gene: TRBV28
CDR3aa: ASSSPPRTDTQY

j_gene: TRBJ2-3
abundance: once
v_gene: TRBV5-1
CDR3aa: ASSGDRSALNTQY

j_gene: TRBJ2-2
abundance: .
v_gene: TRBV30
CDR3aa: AWSAGVGTGELF

j_gene: TRBJ1-2
abundance: .
v_gene: TRBV4-2
CDR3aa: ASSQGGQVDYGYT

j_gene: TRBJ2-1
abundance: .
v_gene: TRBV25-1
CDR3aa: ASGRGRGQF

j_gene: TRBJ2-5
abundance: .
v_gene: TRBV5-1
CDR3aa: ASSLIGTGEETQY